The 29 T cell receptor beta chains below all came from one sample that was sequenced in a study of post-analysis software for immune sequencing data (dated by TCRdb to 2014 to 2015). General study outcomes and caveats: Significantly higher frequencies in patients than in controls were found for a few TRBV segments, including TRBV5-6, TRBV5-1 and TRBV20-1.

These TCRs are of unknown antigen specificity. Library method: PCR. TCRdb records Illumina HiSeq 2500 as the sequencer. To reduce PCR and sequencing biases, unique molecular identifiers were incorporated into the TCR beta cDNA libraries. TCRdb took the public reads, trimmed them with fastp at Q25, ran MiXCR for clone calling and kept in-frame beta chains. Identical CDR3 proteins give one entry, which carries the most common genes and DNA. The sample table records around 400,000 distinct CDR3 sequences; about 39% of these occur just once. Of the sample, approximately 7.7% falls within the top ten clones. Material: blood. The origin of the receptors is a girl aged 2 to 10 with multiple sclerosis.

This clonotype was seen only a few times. The CDR3 nucleotides read TGTGCCAGCAGCCAAGAGTTCAATCAGCCCCAGCATTTT. It encodes CASSQEFNQPQHF. The V and J genes are TRBV4-2 and TRBJ1-5; D remains unclear. Germline assignment: CDR1 LGHNA and CDR2 YNFKEQ. The CDR3 totals 13 residues. The V end was cut by 0 bases, the J end by 3 bases, with 3 bases between.

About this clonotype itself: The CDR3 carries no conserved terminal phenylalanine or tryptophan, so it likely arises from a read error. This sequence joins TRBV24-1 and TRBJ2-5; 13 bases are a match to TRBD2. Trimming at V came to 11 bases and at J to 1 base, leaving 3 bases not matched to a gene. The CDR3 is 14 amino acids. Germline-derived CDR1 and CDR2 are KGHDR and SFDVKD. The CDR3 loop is CAKGTSGTQETQYV. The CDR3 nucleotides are TGTGCCAAAGGGACTAGCGGGACCCAAGAGACCCAGTACGTC.

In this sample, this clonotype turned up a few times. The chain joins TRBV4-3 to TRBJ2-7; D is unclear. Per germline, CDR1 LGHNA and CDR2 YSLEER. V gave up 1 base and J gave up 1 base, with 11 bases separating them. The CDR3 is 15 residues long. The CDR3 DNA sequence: TGCGCCAGCAGCCAAGGGAGCGTCACTTCCTACGAGCAGTACTTC. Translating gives CASSQGSVTSYEQYF.

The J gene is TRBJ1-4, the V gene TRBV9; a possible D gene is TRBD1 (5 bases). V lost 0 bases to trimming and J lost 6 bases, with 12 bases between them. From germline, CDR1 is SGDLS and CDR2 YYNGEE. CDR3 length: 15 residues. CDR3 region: CASSVGGRYYEKLFF. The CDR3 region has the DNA TGTGCCAGCAGCGTAGGGGGGAGGTATTATGAAAAACTGTTTTTT.

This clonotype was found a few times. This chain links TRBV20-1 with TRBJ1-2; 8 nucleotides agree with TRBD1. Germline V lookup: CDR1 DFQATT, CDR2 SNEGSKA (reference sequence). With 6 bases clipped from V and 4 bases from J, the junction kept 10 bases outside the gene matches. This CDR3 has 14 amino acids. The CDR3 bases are TGCAGTGCCCCACAGGGGGGCCGAAGCTATGGCTACACCTTC. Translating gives CSAPQGGRSYGYTF.

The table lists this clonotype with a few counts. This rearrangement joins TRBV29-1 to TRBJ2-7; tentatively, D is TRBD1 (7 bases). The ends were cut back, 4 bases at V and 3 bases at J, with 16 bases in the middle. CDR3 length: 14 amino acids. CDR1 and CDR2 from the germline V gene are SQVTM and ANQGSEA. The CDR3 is CSVVGGNRGYEQYF. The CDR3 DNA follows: TGCAGCGTTGTTGGGGGGAACAGGGGCTACGAGCAGTACTTC.

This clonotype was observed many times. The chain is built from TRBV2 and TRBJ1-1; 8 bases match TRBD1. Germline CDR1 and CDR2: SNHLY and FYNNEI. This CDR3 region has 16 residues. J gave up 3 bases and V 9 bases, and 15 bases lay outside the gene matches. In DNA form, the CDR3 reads TGTGCCAGATCGGACAGGGAAGAAGGACGGGACACTGAAGCTTTCTTT. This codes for CARSDREEGRDTEAFF.

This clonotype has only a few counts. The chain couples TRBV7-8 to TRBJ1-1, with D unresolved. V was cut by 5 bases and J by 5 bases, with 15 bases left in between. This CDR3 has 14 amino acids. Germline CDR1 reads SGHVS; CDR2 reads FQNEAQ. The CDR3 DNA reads TGTGCCAGCAGCCTCCTTTCGACACAGACTGAAGCTTTCTTT. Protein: CASSLLSTQTEAFF.

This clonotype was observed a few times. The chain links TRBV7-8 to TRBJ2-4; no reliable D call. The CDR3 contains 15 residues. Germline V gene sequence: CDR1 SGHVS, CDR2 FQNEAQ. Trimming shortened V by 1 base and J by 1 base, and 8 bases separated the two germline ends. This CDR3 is CASSLVPGAKNIQYF. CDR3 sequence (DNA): TGTGCCAGCAGCTTAGTTCCTGGGGCCAAAAACATTCAGTACTTC.

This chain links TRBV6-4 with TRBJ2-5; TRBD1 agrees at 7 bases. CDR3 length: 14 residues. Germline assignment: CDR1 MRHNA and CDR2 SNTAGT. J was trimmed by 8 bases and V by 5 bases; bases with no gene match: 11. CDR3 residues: CASSQTRDSGTQYF. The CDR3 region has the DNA TGTGCCAGCAGTCAAACCCGGGACAGTGGTACCCAGTACTTC.

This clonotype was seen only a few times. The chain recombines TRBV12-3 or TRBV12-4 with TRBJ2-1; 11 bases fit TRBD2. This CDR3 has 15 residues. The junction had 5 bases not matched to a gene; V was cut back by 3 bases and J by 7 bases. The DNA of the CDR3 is TGTGCCAGCAGTTTTAGCGGGGGGGTCCGGAATGAGCAGTTCTTC. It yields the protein CASSFSGGVRNEQFF.

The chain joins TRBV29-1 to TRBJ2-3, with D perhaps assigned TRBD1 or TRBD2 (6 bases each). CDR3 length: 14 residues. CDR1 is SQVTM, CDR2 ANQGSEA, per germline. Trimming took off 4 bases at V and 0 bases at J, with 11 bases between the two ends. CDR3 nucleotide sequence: TGCAGCGTTGGGGGGGCCTCTAGCACAGATACGCAGTATTTT. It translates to CSVGGASSTDTQYF.

The chain's CDR3 is CASSDGTGMNSPLHF. For the CDR3, the DNA is TGTGCCAGCAGCGACGGGACAGGGATGAATTCACCCCTCCACTTT. The chain is built from TRBV7-9 and TRBJ1-6; 9 bases are shared with TRBD1. The V gene end was trimmed by 5 bases and the J gene end by 7 bases; junction bases not matched to a gene: 6. This CDR3 comprises 15 residues. Per the germline V gene, CDR1 is SEHNR and CDR2 is FQNEAQ (reference sequence).

In DNA form, the CDR3 reads TGTGCCAGCAGCTTTACGAGCGGGGGCCCATACAATGAGCAGTTCTTC. Residues: CASSFTSGGPYNEQFF. The J gene is TRBJ2-1, the V gene TRBV11-2; 8 bases are a match to TRBD2. The germline gives CDR1 SGHAT, CDR2 FQNNGV. The CDR3 consists of 16 residues. V was pared by 3 bases and J by 4 bases, with 8 bases of the junction left unmatched.

The CDR3 DNA reads as TGTGCCAGCAGCTTAATCCGTGGGTACACTGAAGCTTTCTTT. As protein: CASSLIRGYTEAFF. This sequence joins TRBV7-9 and TRBJ1-1; unclear D gene. Trimming removed 2 bases from V and 3 bases from J, with 10 bases in between. The CDR3 has 14 amino acids. The germline CDR1 and CDR2 sequences are SEHNR and FQNEAQ (reference sequence).

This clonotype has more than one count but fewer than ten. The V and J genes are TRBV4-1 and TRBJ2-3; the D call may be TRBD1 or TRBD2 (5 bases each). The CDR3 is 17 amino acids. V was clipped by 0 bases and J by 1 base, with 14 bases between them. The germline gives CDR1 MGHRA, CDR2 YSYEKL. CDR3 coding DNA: TGCGCCAGCAGCCAAGACCCCAGGACGGGGCGCACAGATACGCAGTATTTT. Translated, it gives CASSQDPRTGRTDTQYF.

The CDR3 coding sequence is TGCAGCGTCGCCAGCTTTTTAGGCACAGATACGCAGTATTTT. It codes for CSVASFLGTDTQYF. The V call is TRBV29-1, the J call TRBJ2-3; D remains unclear. The CDR3 covers 14 residues. Germline CDR1 and CDR2: SQVTM and ANQGSEA. V was trimmed by 6 bases and J by 1 base, leaving 14 bases between them.

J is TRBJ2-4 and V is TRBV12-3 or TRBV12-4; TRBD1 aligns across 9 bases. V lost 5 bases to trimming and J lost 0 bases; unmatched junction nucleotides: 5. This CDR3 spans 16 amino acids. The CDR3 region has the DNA TGTGCCAGCAGTCAGAGACAGGGGGAAGCCAAAAACATTCAGTACTTC. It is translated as CASSQRQGEAKNIQYF.

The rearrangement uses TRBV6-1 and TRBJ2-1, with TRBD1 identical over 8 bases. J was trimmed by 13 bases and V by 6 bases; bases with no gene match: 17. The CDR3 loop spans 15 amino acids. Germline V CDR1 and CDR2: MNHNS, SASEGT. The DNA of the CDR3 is TGTGCCAGCAGGGGACAGGTTGGTTTGCTGGAGACCCAGTTCTTC. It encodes CASRGQVGLLETQFF.

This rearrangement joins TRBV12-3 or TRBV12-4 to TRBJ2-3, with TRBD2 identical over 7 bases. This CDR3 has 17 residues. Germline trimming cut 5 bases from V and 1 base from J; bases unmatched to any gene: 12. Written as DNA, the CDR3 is TGTGCCAGCAGTCCCGCTGGGGCGGGAGCTGGCACAGATACGCAGTATTTT. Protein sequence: CASSPAGAGAGTDTQYF.

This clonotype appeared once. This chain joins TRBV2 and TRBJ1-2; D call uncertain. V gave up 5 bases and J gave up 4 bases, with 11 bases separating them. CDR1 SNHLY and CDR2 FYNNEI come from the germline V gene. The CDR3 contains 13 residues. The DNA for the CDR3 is TGTGCCAGCAGTCCCGAGGGAGCCTATGGCTACACCTTC. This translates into CASSPEGAYGYTF.

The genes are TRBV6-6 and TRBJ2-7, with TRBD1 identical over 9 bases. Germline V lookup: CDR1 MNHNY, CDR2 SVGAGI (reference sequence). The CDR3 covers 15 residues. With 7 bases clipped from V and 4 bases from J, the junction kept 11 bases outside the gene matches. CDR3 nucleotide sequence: TGTGCCAGCACTCAGGTTCCCGGGACAGGGTACGAGCAGTACTTC. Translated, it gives CASTQVPGTGYEQYF.

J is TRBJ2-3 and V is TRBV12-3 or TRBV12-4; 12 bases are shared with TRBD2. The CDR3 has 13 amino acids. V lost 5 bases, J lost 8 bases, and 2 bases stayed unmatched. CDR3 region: CASSMGLAGTQYF. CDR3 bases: TGTGCCAGCAGTATGGGACTAGCGGGTACGCAGTATTTT.

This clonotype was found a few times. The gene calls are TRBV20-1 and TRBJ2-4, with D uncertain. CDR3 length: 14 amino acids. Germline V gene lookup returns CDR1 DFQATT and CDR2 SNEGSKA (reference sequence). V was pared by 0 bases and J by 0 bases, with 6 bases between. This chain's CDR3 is CSARESLAKNIQYF. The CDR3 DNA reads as TGCAGTGCTAGAGAATCGCTAGCCAAAAACATTCAGTACTTC.

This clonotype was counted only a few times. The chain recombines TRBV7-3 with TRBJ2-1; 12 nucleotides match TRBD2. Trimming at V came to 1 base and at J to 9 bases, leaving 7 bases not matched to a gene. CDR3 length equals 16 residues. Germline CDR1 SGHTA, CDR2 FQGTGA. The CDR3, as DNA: TGTGCCAGCAGCTTAAATCCTAGCGGGAGGGCCAGTGAGCAGTTCTTC. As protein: CASSLNPSGRASEQFF.

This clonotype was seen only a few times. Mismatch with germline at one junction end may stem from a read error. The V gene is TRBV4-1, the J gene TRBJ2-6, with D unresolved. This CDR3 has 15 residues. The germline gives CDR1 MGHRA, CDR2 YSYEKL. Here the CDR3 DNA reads TGTGCCAGCAGCCAAGTTTCGTCTGGGGCCAACGTCCTGACTTTC. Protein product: CASSQVSSGANVLTF.

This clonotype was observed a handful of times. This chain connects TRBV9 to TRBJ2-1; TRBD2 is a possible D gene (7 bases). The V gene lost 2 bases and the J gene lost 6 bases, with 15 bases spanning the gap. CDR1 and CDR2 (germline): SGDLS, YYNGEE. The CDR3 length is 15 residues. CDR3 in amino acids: CASSVYGGPGNEQFF. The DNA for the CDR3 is TGTGCCAGCAGCGTCTACGGGGGGCCAGGCAATGAGCAGTTCTTC.

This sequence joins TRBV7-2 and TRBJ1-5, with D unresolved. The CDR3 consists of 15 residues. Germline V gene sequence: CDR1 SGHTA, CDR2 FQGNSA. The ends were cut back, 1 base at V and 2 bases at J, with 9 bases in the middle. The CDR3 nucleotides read TGTGCCAGCAGCTTAGGAGTGCCGGGCAATCAGCCCCAGCATTTT. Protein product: CASSLGVPGNQPQHF.

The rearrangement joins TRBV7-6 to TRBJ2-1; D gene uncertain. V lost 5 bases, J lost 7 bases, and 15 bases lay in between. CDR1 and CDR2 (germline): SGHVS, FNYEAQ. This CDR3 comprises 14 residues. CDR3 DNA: TGTGCCAGCAGCCTCCGACTCGAGGTGAATGAGCAGTTCTTC. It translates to CASSLRLEVNEQFF.